The source of this T cell receptor beta chain is a study of cytomegalovirus exposure and HLA in healthy donors. Study results and limitations: Sequencing depth roughly uniform across donors was assumed in presence/absence analyses. In a later analysis, productive TCRs from donors in an Asian-associated ancestry cluster reportedly carried fewer N-insertions than the cohort mean. Being productive about 87% or about 30% of the time was typical of most TCR beta V segments in an earlier analysis.

A multiplex PCR was run with 60 Vbeta primers and 13 Jbeta primers. Clones were sequenced by immunoSEQ multiplex PCR, and TCRdb holds only the in-frame ones, with some missing. Here the sample spans around 120,000 clones, 60% to 85% being singletons. V was shortened by 4 bases and J by 0 bases, with 13 bases between the two germline ends. Per the germline V gene, CDR1 is SEHNR and CDR2 is FQNEAQ (reference sequence). The CDR3 sequence is 16 residues long. Concerning this clone itself: Its target is not known.

This chain links TRBV7-9 with TRBJ2-1, with D perhaps TRBD2 (6 bases). Sequencing used PBMCs. The receptor was derived from a man younger than 45 in good health and CMV-seronegative. CDR3 DNA: TGTGCCAGCAGCTGGGGGGTGGGAGACTCCTACAATGAGCAGTTCTTC. Protein product: CASSWGVGDSYNEQFF.